This T cell receptor beta chain was captured in a study of monozygotic twins with cystic fibrosis. Findings of the study overall: Co-twins had the most similar V usage for 13 of 16 pairs, J for 8. Median Simpson clonality of roughly 0.0093 suggested naive T cells predominated.

In regard to this clone: The antigen remains undetermined.

Some clones are missing from TCRdb's copy, which holds only in-frame ones; the method was immunoSEQ multiplex PCR. Here the sample spans 9,500 to 13,000 clones, more than 99% being singletons. CDR1 and CDR2 (germline): MRHNA, SNTAGT. The CDR3 loop spans 17 amino acids. J was trimmed by 10 bases and V by 4 bases; bases with no gene match: 14. The sequencing sample was made of blood. This chain uses TRBV6-4 with TRBJ2-1, with 12 bases aligning to TRBD2. This sequence originates from a man younger than 30 with cystic fibrosis. The CDR3 here is CASSVRPSSGGAGEQFF. CDR3 bases: TGTGCCAGCAGTGTGAGGCCCTCTAGCGGGGGGGCCGGAGAGCAGTTCTTC.